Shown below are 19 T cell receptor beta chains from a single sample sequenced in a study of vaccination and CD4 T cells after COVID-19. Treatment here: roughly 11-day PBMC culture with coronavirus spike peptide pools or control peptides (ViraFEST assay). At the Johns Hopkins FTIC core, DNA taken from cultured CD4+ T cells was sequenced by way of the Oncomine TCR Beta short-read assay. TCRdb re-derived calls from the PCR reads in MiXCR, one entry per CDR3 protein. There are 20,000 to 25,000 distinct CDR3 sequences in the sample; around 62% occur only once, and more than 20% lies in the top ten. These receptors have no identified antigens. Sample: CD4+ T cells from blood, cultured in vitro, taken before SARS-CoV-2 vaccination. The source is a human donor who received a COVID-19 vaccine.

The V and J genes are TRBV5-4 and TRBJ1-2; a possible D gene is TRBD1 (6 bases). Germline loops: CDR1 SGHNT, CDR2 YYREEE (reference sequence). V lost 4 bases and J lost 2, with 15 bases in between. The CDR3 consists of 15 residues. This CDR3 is CASSGAGTTNYGYTF. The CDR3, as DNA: TGTGCCAGCAGCGGAGCCGGGACAACGAACTATGGCTACACCTTC.

CDR3 nucleotides: TGTGCCAGCAGCCCCACGGGGGGGCCAGGGGAGACCCAGTACTTC. It encodes CASSPTGGPGETQYF. The V and J genes are TRBV5-4 and TRBJ2-7, with 8 bases identical to TRBD2. With the DNA end fitting TRBJ2-5 better, the J assignment may be wrong. The CDR3 contains 15 residues. CDR1 is SGHNT, CDR2 YYREEE, per germline (reference sequence).

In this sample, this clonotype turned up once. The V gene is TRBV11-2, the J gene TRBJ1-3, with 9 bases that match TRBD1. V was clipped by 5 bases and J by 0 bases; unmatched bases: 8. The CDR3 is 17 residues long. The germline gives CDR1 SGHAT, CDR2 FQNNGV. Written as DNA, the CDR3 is TGTGCCAGCAGCCAGGGGACAGGGAAAAGCTCTGGAAACACCATATATTTT. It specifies CASSQGTGKSSGNTIYF.

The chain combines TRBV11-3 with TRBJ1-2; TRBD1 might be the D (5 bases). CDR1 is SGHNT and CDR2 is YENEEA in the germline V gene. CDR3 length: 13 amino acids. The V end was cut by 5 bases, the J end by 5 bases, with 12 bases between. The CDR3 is CASSEDSRYGYTF. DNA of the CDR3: TGTGCCAGCAGCGAAGACAGTAGGTATGGCTACACCTTC.

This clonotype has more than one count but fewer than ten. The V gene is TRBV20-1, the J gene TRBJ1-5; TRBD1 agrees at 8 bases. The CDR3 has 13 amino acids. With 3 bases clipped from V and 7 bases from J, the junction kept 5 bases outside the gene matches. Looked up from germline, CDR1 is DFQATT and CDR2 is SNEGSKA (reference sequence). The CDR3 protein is CSASQGAEQPQHF. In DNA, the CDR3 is TGCAGTGCTAGTCAGGGGGCCGAACAGCCCCAGCATTTT.

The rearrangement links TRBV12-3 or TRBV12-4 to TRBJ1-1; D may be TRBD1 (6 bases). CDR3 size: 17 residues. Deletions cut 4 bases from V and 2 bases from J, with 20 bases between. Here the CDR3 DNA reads TGTGCCAGCAGTTACCAGACAGGCGGATGGCCAAACACTGAAGCTTTCTTT. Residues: CASSYQTGGWPNTEAFF.

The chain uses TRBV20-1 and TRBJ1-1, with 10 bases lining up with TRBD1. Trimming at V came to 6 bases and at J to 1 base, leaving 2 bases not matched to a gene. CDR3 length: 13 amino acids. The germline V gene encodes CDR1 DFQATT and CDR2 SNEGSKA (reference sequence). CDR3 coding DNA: TGCAGTGCCCGGACAGGGGGGAACACTGAAGCTTTCTTT. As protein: CSARTGGNTEAFF.

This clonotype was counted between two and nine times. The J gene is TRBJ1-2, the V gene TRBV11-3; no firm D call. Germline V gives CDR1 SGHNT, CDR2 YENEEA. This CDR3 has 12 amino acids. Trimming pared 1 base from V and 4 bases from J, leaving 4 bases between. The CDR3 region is CASSLGGYGYTF. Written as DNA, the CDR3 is TGTGCCAGCAGCTTAGGAGGCTATGGCTACACCTTC.

The CDR3 loop reads CATKETDTQYF. The CDR3 nucleotides are TGTGCCACCAAAGAGACAGATACGCAGTATTTT. The chain couples TRBV24-1 to TRBJ2-3; D unresolved. The CDR3 spans 11 residues. The V gene's germline CDR1 is KGHDR and CDR2 SFDVKD. Trimming removed 8 bases from V and 3 bases from J, with 5 bases in between.

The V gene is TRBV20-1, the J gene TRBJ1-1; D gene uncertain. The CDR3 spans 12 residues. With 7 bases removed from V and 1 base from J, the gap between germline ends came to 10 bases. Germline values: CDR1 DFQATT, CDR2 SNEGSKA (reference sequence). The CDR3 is CSVITQNTEAFF. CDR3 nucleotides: TGCAGTGTTATAACACAGAACACTGAAGCTTTCTTT.

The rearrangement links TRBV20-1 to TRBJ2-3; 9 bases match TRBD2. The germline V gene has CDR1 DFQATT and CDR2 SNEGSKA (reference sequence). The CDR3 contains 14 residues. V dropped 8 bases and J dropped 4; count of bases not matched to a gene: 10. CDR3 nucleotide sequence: TGCAGTAGACTAGCGGACGTTTTCCCAGATACGCAGTATTTT. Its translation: CSRLADVFPDTQYF.

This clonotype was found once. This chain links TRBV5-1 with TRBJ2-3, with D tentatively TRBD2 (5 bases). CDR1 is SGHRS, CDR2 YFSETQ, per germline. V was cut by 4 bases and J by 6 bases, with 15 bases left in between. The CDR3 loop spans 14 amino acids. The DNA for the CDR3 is TGCGCCAGCAGCCATTCGTATGGGGAGGATACGCAGTATTTT. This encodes CASSHSYGEDTQYF. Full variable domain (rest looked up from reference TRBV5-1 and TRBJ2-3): KAGVTQTPRYLIKTRGQQVTLSCSPISGHRSVSWYQQTPGQGLQFLFEYFSETQRNKGNFPGRFSGRQFSNSRSEMNVSTLELGDSALYLCASSHSYGEDTQYFGPGTRLTVL.

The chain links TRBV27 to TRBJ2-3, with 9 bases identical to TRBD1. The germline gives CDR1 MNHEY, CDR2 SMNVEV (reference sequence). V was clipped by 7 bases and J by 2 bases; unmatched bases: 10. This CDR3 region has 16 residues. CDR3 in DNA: TGTGCCAGCACCGCACACAGGGGGCGAGACACAGATACGCAGTATTTT. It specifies CASTAHRGRDTDTQYF.

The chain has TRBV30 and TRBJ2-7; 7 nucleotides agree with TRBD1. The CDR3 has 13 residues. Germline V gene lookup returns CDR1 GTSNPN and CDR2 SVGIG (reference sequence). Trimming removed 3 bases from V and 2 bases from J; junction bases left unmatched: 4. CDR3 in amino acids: CAWSRDSAYEQYF. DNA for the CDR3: TGTGCCTGGAGCCGGGACAGCGCCTACGAGCAGTACTTC. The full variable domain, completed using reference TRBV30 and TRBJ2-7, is SQTIHQWPATLVQPVGSPLSLECTVEGTSNPNLYWYRQAAGRGLQLLFYSVGIGQISSEVPQNLSASRPQDRQFILSSKKLLLSDSGFYLCAWSRDSAYEQYFGPGTRLTVT.

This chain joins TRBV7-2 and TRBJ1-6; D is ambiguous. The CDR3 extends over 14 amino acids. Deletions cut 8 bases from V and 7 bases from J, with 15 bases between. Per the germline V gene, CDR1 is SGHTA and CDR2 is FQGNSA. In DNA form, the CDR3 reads TGTGCCAGCCCCCAAAGGGCAGTAAATTCACCCCTCCACTTT. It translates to CASPQRAVNSPLHF. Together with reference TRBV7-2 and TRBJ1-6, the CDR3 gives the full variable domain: GAGVSQSPSNKVTEKGKDVELRCDPISGHTALYWYRQSLGQGLEFLIYFQGNSAPDKSGLPSDRFSAERTGGSVSTLTIQRTQQEDSAVYLCASPQRAVNSPLHFGNGTRLTVT.

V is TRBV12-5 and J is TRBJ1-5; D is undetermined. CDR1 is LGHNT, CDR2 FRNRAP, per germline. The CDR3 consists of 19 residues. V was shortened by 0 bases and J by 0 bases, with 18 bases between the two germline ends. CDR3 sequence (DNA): TGTGCTAGTGGTTTGGTTTCCGACGGACTTGTAAATAGCAATCAGCCCCAGCATTTT. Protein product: CASGLVSDGLVNSNQPQHF.

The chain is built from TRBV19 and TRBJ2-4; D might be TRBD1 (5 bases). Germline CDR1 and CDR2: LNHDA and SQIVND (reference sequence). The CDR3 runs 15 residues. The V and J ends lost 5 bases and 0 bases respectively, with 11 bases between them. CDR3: CASSPQGLAKNIQYF. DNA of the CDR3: TGTGCCAGTAGTCCCCAGGGCTTAGCCAAAAACATTCAGTACTTC. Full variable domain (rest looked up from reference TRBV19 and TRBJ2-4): DGGITQSPKYLFRKEGQNVTLSCEQNLNHDAMYWYRQDPGQGLRLIYYSQIVNDFQKGDIAEGYSVSREKKESFPLTVTSAQKNPTAFYLCASSPQGLAKNIQYFGAGTRLSVL.

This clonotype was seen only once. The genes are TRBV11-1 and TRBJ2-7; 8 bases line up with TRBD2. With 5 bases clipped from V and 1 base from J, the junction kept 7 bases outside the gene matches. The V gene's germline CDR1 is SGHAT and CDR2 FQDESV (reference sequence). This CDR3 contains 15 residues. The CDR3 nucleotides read TGTGCCAGCAGCCTGGGGAGCGGGGGATCCTACGAGCAGTACTTC. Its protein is CASSLGSGGSYEQYF.

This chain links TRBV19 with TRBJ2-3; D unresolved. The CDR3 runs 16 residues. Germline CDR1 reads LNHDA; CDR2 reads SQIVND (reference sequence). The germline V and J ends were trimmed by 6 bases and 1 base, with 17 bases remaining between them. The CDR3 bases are TGTGCCAGTAGCCTTAAAATAGCCAGCGGCACAGATACGCAGTATTTT. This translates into CASSLKIASGTDTQYF.